The 23 T cell receptor beta chains below come from one sample, sequenced in a study of regulatory T cells in long-lasting Graves disease. From PBMCs, RNA was extracted and then used to make the TCR library. MiXCR, applied by TCRdb to the reads, yields one record per CDR3 protein. The top ten clones hold 14% to 15% of a sample with approximately 690 distinct CDR3 sequences, about nine tenths of them seen once. Here the sequenced sample was peripheral blood mononuclear cells (PBMCs), taken with antithyroid drug treatment, in newly diagnosed or persistent Graves disease (not recorded which). The receptors shown here come from a woman aged 25 to 39 with Graves disease.

The gene calls are TRBV7-9 and TRBJ2-1; 11 bases are shared with TRBD2. Germline assignment: CDR1 SEHNR and CDR2 FQNEAQ (reference sequence). The junction had 10 bases not matched to a gene; V was cut back by 3 bases and J by 9 bases. This CDR3 spans 16 amino acids. The DNA for the CDR3 is TGTGCCAGCAGCTTCTCCGGGACTAGCGGCCTCCGTGAGCAGTTCTTC. Encoded protein: CASSFSGTSGLREQFF.

V usage is TRBV29-1 and J usage is TRBJ2-5, with unresolved D. The V end was cut by 6 bases, the J end by 5 bases, with 7 bases between. There are 10 residues in the CDR3. Germline lookup yields CDR1 SQVTM and CDR2 ANQGSEA. This CDR3 is CSVVEETQYF. CDR3 DNA: TGCAGCGTGGTGGAGGAGACCCAGTACTTC.

This chain joins TRBV12-3 or TRBV12-4 and TRBJ2-2, with 9 bases aligning to TRBD1. The junction had 1 base not matched to a gene; V was cut back by 9 bases and J by 5 bases. The CDR3 is made up of 12 amino acids. Here the CDR3 reads CASGQGTGELFF. The DNA of the CDR3 is TGTGCCAGTGGACAGGGGACCGGGGAGCTGTTTTTT.

V is TRBV5-4 and J is TRBJ2-1; unclear D gene. Germline V gives CDR1 SGHNT, CDR2 YYREEE (reference sequence). Trimming pared 7 bases from V and 0 bases from J, leaving 8 bases between. The CDR3 is 13 amino acids. CDR3 nucleotide sequence: TGTGCCAGCTCCGGAAGCTCCTACAATGAGCAGTTCTTC. Encoded protein: CASSGSSYNEQFF.

This chain uses TRBV20-1 with TRBJ2-4, with 7 bases aligning to TRBD1. CDR1 and CDR2 from the germline V gene are DFQATT and SNEGSKA (reference sequence). The V gene end was trimmed by 6 bases and the J gene end by 8 bases; junction bases not matched to a gene: 7. The CDR3 runs 12 residues. CDR3 sequence reads: CSALAQGDIQYF. The CDR3 coding sequence is TGCAGTGCACTCGCCCAGGGGGACATTCAGTACTTC.

This clonotype has only a few counts. CDR3 nucleotides: TGTGCCAGCAGCCCTCCGGGACTAGCGGGAGGAGAGAATGAGCAGTTCTTC. Protein: CASSPPGLAGGENEQFF. The rearrangement joins TRBV9 to TRBJ2-1, with 15 bases matching TRBD2. The germline gives CDR1 SGDLS, CDR2 YYNGEE. Trimming removed 4 bases from V and 7 bases from J; junction bases left unmatched: 9. The CDR3 spans 17 residues.

This chain joins TRBV28 and TRBJ1-3; the D is unclear. Germline V gene sequence: CDR1 MDHEN, CDR2 SYDVKM. The CDR3 extends over 16 amino acids. Trimming stripped 3 bases from V and 0 bases from J, with 12 bases between. For the CDR3, the DNA is TGTGCCAGCAGTTTTGCTGGACGGTACTCTGGAAACACCATATATTTT. This codes for CASSFAGRYSGNTIYF.

The V and J genes are TRBV19 and TRBJ1-5, with 7 bases fitting TRBD1. After removal of 6 bases from V and 4 bases from J, the junction contained 6 bases not matched to a gene. The CDR3 has 14 residues. CDR1 and CDR2 from the germline V gene are LNHDA and SQIVND (reference sequence). CDR3 amino acids: CASSFDRANQPQHF. CDR3 nucleotides: TGTGCCAGTAGCTTTGACAGGGCAAATCAGCCCCAGCATTTT.

The chain combines TRBV12-3 or TRBV12-4 with TRBJ2-7, with no clear D. Trimming stripped 6 bases from V and 1 base from J, with 4 bases between. The CDR3 loop spans 11 amino acids. The CDR3 is CASRGSYEQYF. DNA of the CDR3: TGTGCCAGCAGGGGTTCCTACGAGCAGTACTTC.

This clonotype was seen a few times. The chain uses TRBV29-1 and TRBJ2-7; TRBD1 aligns across 10 bases. The CDR3 totals 13 residues. V gave up 7 bases and J gave up 5 bases; unmatched junction bases: 8. Per the germline V gene, CDR1 is SQVTM and CDR2 is ANQGSEA. CDR3 protein: CSATGTGAHEQYF. The DNA for the CDR3 is TGCAGCGCCACCGGGACAGGGGCCCACGAGCAGTACTTC.

Only one count was recorded for this clonotype. The V call is TRBV5-1, the J call TRBJ1-4, with D tentatively TRBD1 (5 bases). CDR3 length: 13 residues. Germline V gene data show CDR1 as SGHRS and CDR2 as YFSETQ. Trimming left V 7 bases short and J 5 bases short, with 12 bases between. CDR3 DNA: TGCGCCAGCGCAAGACAGCCCAATGAAAAACTGTTTTTT. Its protein product is CASARQPNEKLFF.

This clonotype showed up just once. This chain connects TRBV2 to TRBJ2-5; TRBD2 aligns across 8 bases. CDR1 is SNHLY, CDR2 FYNNEI, per germline. This CDR3 contains 16 residues. V lost 7 bases, J lost 5 bases, and 15 bases stayed unmatched. The CDR3 DNA sequence: TGTGCCAGCATGCCGGGACTAGTTCCTCTCCGGGAGACCCAGTACTTC. This translates into CASMPGLVPLRETQYF.

The sample holds a few counts of this clonotype. The chain couples TRBV13 to TRBJ2-3, with D tentatively TRBD2 (5 bases). From germline, CDR1 is PRHDT and CDR2 FYEKMQ (reference sequence). The CDR3 extends over 16 amino acids. V was trimmed by 0 bases and J by 1 base, leaving 11 bases between them. CDR3 sequence reads: CASSLGTSWGTDTQYF. The DNA for the CDR3 is TGTGCCAGCAGCTTAGGTACTAGTTGGGGCACAGATACGCAGTATTTT.

This clonotype has only a few counts. Germline is not matched at one junction end, which may reflect a read error. The chain links TRBV7-7 to TRBJ2-3, with 10 bases identical to TRBD1. Germline V CDR1 and CDR2: SSHAT, FNYEAQ (reference sequence). The CDR3 runs to 17 residues. The CDR3 nucleotides read TGTGCTAGCAGTCCTCAATTTCCGGGACAGGGGAAAGATACGCAGTATTTT. This sequence encodes CASSPQFPGQGKDTQYF.

The chain carries TRBV27 and TRBJ2-1; D unclear. V lost 6 bases and J lost 3, with 9 bases in between. Germline V gene sequence: CDR1 MNHEY, CDR2 SMNVEV (reference sequence). The CDR3 sequence is 13 residues long. CDR3 in DNA: TGTGCCAGCAGGGATGGGAACTACAATGAGCAGTTCTTC. Amino acid sequence: CASRDGNYNEQFF.

V gene TRBV12-3 or TRBV12-4 combines with J gene TRBJ2-1; tentatively, D is TRBD1 (5 bases). The ends were cut back, 3 bases at V and 4 bases at J, with 22 bases in the middle. The CDR3 totals 18 residues. The CDR3 coding sequence is TGTGCCAGCAGTTTTGGGGCCCCTTCTAAAGGACCGTACAATGAGCAGTTCTTC. Protein: CASSFGAPSKGPYNEQFF.

The chain recombines TRBV27 with TRBJ1-5; D is unresolved. This CDR3 is 12 amino acids long. Trimming cost V 5 bases and J 4 bases, with 6 bases left between them. Germline V gives CDR1 MNHEY, CDR2 SMNVEV (reference sequence). The CDR3 is CASSTLNQPQHF. Here the CDR3 DNA reads TGTGCCAGCAGTACCTTAAATCAGCCCCAGCATTTT.

The chain is built from TRBV21-1 and TRBJ2-1. TRBV21-1 is termed a pseudogene. The CDR3 has 10 residues. The CDR3 reads CASSTYEQFF. The CDR3 DNA reads as TGTGCCAGCAGCACCTACGAGCAGTTCTTC.

This sequence joins TRBV20-1 and TRBJ2-7; D call uncertain. V was shortened by 0 bases and J by 3 bases, with 9 bases between the two germline ends. The CDR3 is 13 residues long. In germline, CDR1 is DFQATT, CDR2 SNEGSKA (reference sequence). The CDR3 region has the DNA TGCAGTGCTAGAGAATTTCTTCACTACGAGCAGTACTTC. It translates to CSAREFLHYEQYF.

The chain links TRBV12-3 or TRBV12-4 to TRBJ2-3; the match to TRBD2 covers 13 bases. V shed 7 bases, J shed 0 bases, and the junction held 7 bases outside the gene matches. The CDR3 has 17 amino acids. The CDR3 protein is CASIPTSGRKSTDTQYF. CDR3 bases: TGTGCCAGCATCCCGACTAGCGGGAGGAAAAGCACAGATACGCAGTATTTT.

V gene TRBV18 combines with J gene TRBJ2-2; 8 bases agree with TRBD2. V was pared by 2 bases and J by 1 base, with 3 bases of the junction left unmatched. The CDR3 is made up of 16 amino acids. The germline V gene has CDR1 KGHSH and CDR2 LQKENI. CDR3 DNA: TGTGCCAGCTCACCAGTGGGACTAGTGAACACCGGGGAGCTGTTTTTT. Its translation is CASSPVGLVNTGELFF. Supplemented by reference TRBV18 and TRBJ2-2, the full variable domain reads NAGVMQNPRHLVRRRGQEARLRCSPMKGHSHVYWYRQLPEEGLKFMVYLQKENIIDESGMPKERFSAEFPKEGPSILRIQQVVRGDSAAYFCASSPVGLVNTGELFFGEGSRLTVL.

This rearrangement joins TRBV6-1 to TRBJ1-5, with a possible D match to TRBD1 (5 bases). The CDR3 length is 12 residues. Germline lookup yields CDR1 MNHNS and CDR2 SASEGT. V was clipped by 5 bases and J by 8 bases, with 10 bases between them. CDR3 nucleotides: TGTGCCAGCAGTAAAAGAGGGGAGCCCCAGCATTTT. Its translation is CASSKRGEPQHF.

The V gene is TRBV14, the J gene TRBJ2-5; D uncertain. CDR1 is SGHDN and CDR2 is FVKESK in the germline V gene. V was shortened by 0 bases and J by 3 bases, with 5 bases between the two germline ends. The CDR3 has 13 amino acids. CDR3 sequence: CASSQEPKETQYF. CDR3 coding DNA: TGTGCCAGCAGCCAAGAGCCTAAAGAGACCCAGTACTTC.